This T cell receptor beta chain was profiled in a study of blood T cell repertoires in COVID-19. On the study more broadly: T cells, B-cell-depleted T cells, or PBMCs provided the cDNA or gDNA that served as material.

Original processing methods: It was from reference gene primer amplification that nucleated cell counts were estimated. Here immunoSEQ multiplex PCR was the method, and the copy in TCRdb shows in-frame clones only, minus some. The V and J calls and clone size come from that table; D and trimming were worked out from the DNA. The sample includes approximately 300,000 clones, 90% of them seen just once. Living in about two dozen US areas, the participants were between about 18 and 90 years of age. Participant-given clinical history determined each cohort assignment. V was pared by 4 bases and J by 0 bases, with 10 bases of the junction left unmatched. Per the germline V gene, CDR1 is SGDLS and CDR2 is YYNGEE. The CDR3 is made up of 17 amino acids.

The sample taken for sequencing was PBMCs or T cells enriched from blood (not recorded which). The origin of this receptor is a young woman with acute COVID-19. The chain links TRBV9 to TRBJ2-1, with 7 bases that match TRBD2. In nucleotides, the CDR3 is TGTGCCAGCAGCCCCCATGGGGCGGGGGACTCCTACAATGAGCAGTTCTTC. It is translated as CASSPHGAGDSYNEQFF.